This passage covers 31 T cell receptor beta chains from one sample sequenced in a study. TCRdb re-derived calls from the 5' RACE reads in MiXCR, one entry per CDR3 protein. This sample has roughly 45,000 distinct CDR3 sequences, with about 30% found just once. Sequencing was done on a sample of tumor-infiltrating memory CD4+ T cells sorted from the breast tumor. The sample's subset: memory CD4+ T cells, CD4+CD45RO+CD25-. Source of these receptors: a female donor with breast cancer.

The chain combines TRBV24-1 with TRBJ2-3, with a weak D call TRBD1 (5 bases). V was trimmed by 5 bases and J by 6 bases, leaving 14 bases between them. The CDR3 spans 14 residues. Germline CDR1 reads KGHDR; CDR2 reads SFDVKD. CDR3 nucleotides: TGTGCCACCAGTGCCGGTGGGGCCCAGGATACGCAGTATTTT. It translates to CATSAGGAQDTQYF.

The chain carries TRBV12-3 or TRBV12-4 and TRBJ1-1; no definite D call. This CDR3 is built from 13 residues. V dropped 1 base and J dropped 4 bases, with 7 bases sitting between them. CDR3 DNA sequence: TGTGCCAGCAGTTTAGGAGCGGTCACTGAAGCTTTCTTT. This translates into CASSLGAVTEAFF.

This clonotype has just a few counts. The chain uses TRBV20-1 and TRBJ2-3, with TRBD2 matching 7 bases. Losses at the gene ends were 6 bases for V and 4 bases for J; bases not matched to a gene: 13. This CDR3 has 15 residues. The germline V gene encodes CDR1 DFQATT and CDR2 SNEGSKA (reference sequence). CDR3 in amino acids: CSAAPGTNEPDTQYF. The DNA for the CDR3 is TGCAGTGCCGCCCCCGGGACTAATGAGCCAGATACGCAGTATTTT.

This chain joins TRBV10-3 and TRBJ1-3; 12 bases are a match to TRBD1. In germline, CDR1 is ENHRY, CDR2 SYGVKD. Unmatched junction bases numbered 2, after V lost 8 bases and J lost 9 bases. The CDR3 consists of 12 residues. CDR3 protein: CAIGDRGPTIYF. The CDR3 region has the DNA TGTGCCATCGGGGACAGGGGGCCCACCATATATTTT.

By share of the sample, this clonotype is medium-sized. The chain links TRBV6-5 to TRBJ2-3; D is ambiguous. V shed 0 bases and J shed 6 bases, with 7 bases lying between them. This CDR3 contains 13 residues. CDR1 and CDR2 (germline): MNHEY, SVGAGI. The CDR3: CASSYSGFDTQYF. DNA of the CDR3: TGTGCCAGCAGTTACTCCGGTTTTGATACGCAGTATTTT.

A single count supports this clonotype. The rearrangement uses TRBV20-1 and TRBJ2-2, with TRBD2 as a possible D gene (5 bases). The CDR3 is 16 residues long. Germline CDR1 is DFQATT and CDR2 is SNEGSKA (reference sequence). Trimming pared 0 bases from V and 4 bases from J, leaving 15 bases between. CDR3 DNA: TGCAGTGCTAGAGACGGGAAGAGTGTCGTCACCGGGGAGCTGTTTTTT. Amino acid sequence: CSARDGKSVVTGELFF.

The count of this clonotype is one. This chain links TRBV7-9 with TRBJ1-2; 9 positions agree with TRBD1. The CDR3 totals 16 residues. Germline CDR1 SEHNR, CDR2 FQNEAQ (reference sequence). V gave up 4 bases and J gave up 8 bases; unmatched junction bases: 14. CDR3 amino acids: CASSSGALQGAGGYTF. The CDR3 DNA reads as TGTGCCAGCAGCTCCGGGGCACTACAGGGGGCCGGGGGCTACACCTTC.

This clonotype was counted a few times. The rearrangement uses TRBV7-2 and TRBJ2-7; the D gene is possibly TRBD2 (6 bases). Trimming removed 1 base at V and 7 bases at J, with 17 bases between. CDR3 size: 15 residues. Germline V gives CDR1 SGHTA, CDR2 FQGNSA. The CDR3 protein is CASSLVVADREEQYF. As DNA, the CDR3 is TGTGCCAGCAGCTTAGTGGTGGCGGACCGGGAGGAGCAGTACTTC.

V and J are TRBV6-2 or TRBV6-3 and TRBJ2-2, with D perhaps matching TRBD1 (6 bases). V was trimmed by 6 bases and J by 2 bases, leaving 13 bases between them. The CDR3 is made up of 15 amino acids. Germline-derived CDR1 and CDR2 are MNHEY and SVGEGT. Here the CDR3 reads CASRFPGQNTGELFF. The CDR3 DNA sequence: TGTGCCAGCAGATTTCCGGGACAAAACACCGGGGAGCTGTTTTTT.

This chain links TRBV18 with TRBJ1-6; D gene unclear. This CDR3 has 14 residues. Trimming stripped 5 bases from V and 3 bases from J, with 8 bases between. The germline V gene has CDR1 KGHSH and CDR2 LQKENI. The CDR3 DNA reads TGTGCCAGCTCAGGGGTGAGCTATAATTCACCCCTCCACTTT. It is translated as CASSGVSYNSPLHF.

The chain is built from TRBV29-1 and TRBJ1-1, with D unresolved. The CDR3 contains 12 residues. V lost 7 bases, J lost 1 base, and 10 bases lay in between. The germline CDR1 and CDR2 sequences are SQVTM and ANQGSEA. The CDR3 nucleotides read TGCAGCGGGTGCCGGGCGAACACTGAAGCTTTCTTT. It codes for CSGCRANTEAFF. The complete variable domain, with remaining parts taken from reference TRBV29-1 and TRBJ1-1, reads SAVISQKPSRDICQRGTSLTIQCQVDSQVTMMFWYRQQPGQSLTLIATANQGSEATYESGFVIDKFPISRPNLTFSTLTVSNMSPEDSSIYLCSGCRANTEAFFGQGTRLTVV.

This clonotype occurred many times. The chain links TRBV5-1 to TRBJ2-3; D remains unclear. The germline CDR1 and CDR2 sequences are SGHRS and YFSETQ. The CDR3 consists of 13 residues. V lost 4 bases to trimming and J lost 3 bases, with 9 bases between them. The CDR3 is CASSSSVTDTQYF. CDR3 in DNA: TGCGCCAGCAGCAGCTCAGTGACAGATACGCAGTATTTT.

This chain uses TRBV3-1 with TRBJ2-5; D is unclear. Trimming pared 6 bases from V and 4 bases from J, leaving 6 bases between. The length of the CDR3 is 11 residues. Germline values: CDR1 LGHDT, CDR2 YNNKEL (reference sequence). The CDR3 DNA sequence: TGTGCCAGCAGGCACGCAGAGACCCAGTACTTC. It specifies CASRHAETQYF.

This chain joins TRBV12-3 or TRBV12-4 and TRBJ1-1; D call uncertain. This CDR3 spans 13 amino acids. V lost 7 bases, J lost 6 bases, and 15 bases lay in between. CDR3 sequence reads: CASTPAGGAEAFF. In nucleotides, the CDR3 is TGTGCCAGCACCCCTGCGGGTGGAGCTGAAGCTTTCTTT.

This clonotype was seen at least ten times. V and J are TRBV9 and TRBJ2-3; D unclear. Trimming removed 2 bases at V and 4 bases at J, with 2 bases between. The CDR3 runs 11 residues. Per the germline V gene, CDR1 is SGDLS and CDR2 is YYNGEE. The CDR3 is CASSVADTQYF. DNA of the CDR3: TGTGCCAGCAGCGTTGCAGATACGCAGTATTTT.

The chain couples TRBV9 to TRBJ1-2; perhaps TRBD1 as D (5 bases). The CDR3 is 15 amino acids. V was shortened by 0 bases and J by 4 bases, with 13 bases between the two germline ends. Germline CDR1 is SGDLS and CDR2 is YYNGEE. CDR3 nucleotide sequence: TGTGCCAGCAGCGTAGGAGGGGCCGCGAGCTATGGCTACACCTTC. Its translation is CASSVGGAASYGYTF.

This clonotype was detected a few times. The chain has TRBV7-2 and TRBJ1-3; D uncertain. The CDR3 has 14 residues. The germline V gene encodes CDR1 SGHTA and CDR2 FQGNSA. V was clipped by 1 base and J by 0 bases, with 4 bases between them. The DNA for the CDR3 is TGTGCCAGCAGCTTAGTAAACTCTGGAAACACCATATATTTT. It yields the protein CASSLVNSGNTIYF.

The chain links TRBV4-2 to TRBJ1-4; a possible D gene is TRBD1 (6 bases). The length of the CDR3 is 13 residues. Trimming removed 2 bases at V and 8 bases at J, with 9 bases between. The germline V gene has CDR1 LGHNA and CDR2 YNFKEQ. The DNA of the CDR3 is TGTGCCAGCAGCCAAACAGGGAACGAAAAACTGTTTTTT. This translates into CASSQTGNEKLFF.

This clonotype has a handful of counts. The V call is TRBV4-2, the J call TRBJ2-5, with 7 bases fitting TRBD1. The CDR3 runs 15 residues. The germline gives CDR1 LGHNA, CDR2 YNFKEQ. J was trimmed by 4 bases and V by 3 bases; bases with no gene match: 8. The DNA for the CDR3 is TGTGCCAGCAGCCAGAGGGGGCAGAACGTAGAGACCCAGTACTTC. Its translation is CASSQRGQNVETQYF.

This CDR3 reads CASSIEGLGEEETQYF. As DNA, the CDR3 is TGTGCCAGCAGCATTGAGGGACTTGGGGAGGAAGAGACCCAGTACTTC. This chain joins TRBV5-6 and TRBJ2-5; D is possibly TRBD2 (6 bases). The CDR3 sequence is 16 residues long. Germline CDR1 and CDR2: SGHDT and YYEEEE. V shed 4 bases and J shed 3 bases, with 19 bases lying between them.

Many counts were recorded for this clonotype. This rearrangement joins TRBV4-1 to TRBJ1-6; perhaps TRBD1 as D (5 bases). Germline CDR1 reads MGHRA; CDR2 reads YSYEKL. Trimming pared 2 bases from V and 0 bases from J, leaving 8 bases between. The CDR3 extends over 16 amino acids. The chain's CDR3 is CASSQKGSSYNSPLHF. The DNA for the CDR3 is TGCGCCAGCAGCCAAAAGGGGAGCTCCTATAATTCACCCCTCCACTTT.

The chain is built from TRBV4-1 and TRBJ2-5; 8 bases align to TRBD2. The junction had 7 bases not matched to a gene; V was cut back by 0 bases and J by 1 base. The CDR3 runs 17 residues. Germline-derived CDR1 and CDR2 are MGHRA and YSYEKL. The CDR3: CASSQDLASGFQETQYF. CDR3 bases: TGCGCCAGCAGCCAAGATTTGGCTAGCGGGTTCCAAGAGACCCAGTACTTC.

This clonotype was seen a handful of times. This chain uses TRBV5-1 with TRBJ2-7; TRBD1 aligns across 8 bases. Trimming removed 4 bases from V and 2 bases from J; junction bases left unmatched: 5. CDR1 SGHRS and CDR2 YFSETQ come from the germline V gene. The CDR3 is made up of 14 amino acids. The CDR3 region has the DNA TGCGCCAGCAGCCAGGGGACAGGCCCCTACGAGCAGTACTTC. This codes for CASSQGTGPYEQYF.

As for this clonotype: The junction departs from the called germline gene at one end, perhaps through a read error. The V gene is TRBV5-1, the J gene TRBJ1-1, with 8 bases matching TRBD1. Germline CDR1 and CDR2: SGHRS and YFSETQ. This CDR3 comprises 13 residues. The CDR3 is CAGSLTGDTEAFF. In DNA form, the CDR3 reads TGCGCCGGCAGCTTGACAGGGGACACTGAAGCTTTCTTT.

The table lists this clonotype with a few counts. V usage is TRBV2 and J usage is TRBJ2-2, with TRBD2 matching 9 bases. Germline trimming cut 9 bases from V and 0 bases from J; bases unmatched to any gene: 8. This CDR3 has 16 amino acids. Germline lookup yields CDR1 SNHLY and CDR2 FYNNEI. The CDR3 is CASRSQRGANTGELFF. As DNA, the CDR3 is TGTGCCAGTAGGTCCCAGCGGGGGGCGAACACCGGGGAGCTGTTTTTT.

Worth noting for this clonotype: One junction end does not reproduce the germline sequence, and a read error may be involved. The V call is TRBV7-6, the J call TRBJ2-7; D is perhaps TRBD1 (5 bases). The CDR3 spans 13 residues. Germline assignment: CDR1 SGHVS and CDR2 FNYEAQ. CDR3: CASSSREPYEKYF. For the CDR3, the DNA is TGTGCCAGCAGCTCCAGGGAACCCTACGAGAAGTACTTC. Looking up the rest from reference TRBV7-6 and TRBJ2-7 gives the full variable domain: GAGVSQSPRYKVTKRGQDVALRCDPISGHVSLYWYRQALGQGPEFLTYFNYEAQQDKSGLPNDRFSAERPEGSISTLTIQRTEQRDSAMYRCASSSREPYEKYFGPGTRLTVT.

The V and J genes are TRBV27 and TRBJ1-1, with TRBD1 identical over 7 bases. V dropped 1 base and J dropped 5; count of bases not matched to a gene: 7. The V gene's germline CDR1 is MNHEY and CDR2 SMNVEV (reference sequence). The CDR3 contains 15 residues. CDR3 loop: CASSLYPTGSTEAFF. The DNA for the CDR3 is TGTGCCAGCAGTTTATATCCGACAGGGAGTACTGAAGCTTTCTTT.

The V call is TRBV4-3, the J call TRBJ2-2; D is possibly TRBD1 or TRBD2 (5 bases each). Looked up from germline, CDR1 is LGHNA and CDR2 is YSLEER. The CDR3 spans 16 residues. V was trimmed by 5 bases and J by 2 bases, leaving 15 bases between them. CDR3 protein: CASSETGTQNTGELFF. In DNA, the CDR3 is TGCGCCAGCAGCGAAACCGGGACCCAAAACACCGGGGAGCTGTTTTTT.

This clonotype was seen a few times. The chain carries TRBV27 and TRBJ2-7, with D perhaps matching TRBD1 (7 bases). Trimming shortened V by 5 bases and J by 3 bases, and 23 bases separated the two germline ends. The V gene's germline CDR1 is MNHEY and CDR2 SMNVEV (reference sequence). The CDR3 has 17 amino acids. The CDR3 loop reads CASSPLEGASEIYEQYF. Here the CDR3 DNA reads TGTGCCAGCAGTCCTTTGGAGGGGGCTAGCGAAATCTACGAGCAGTACTTC.

The gene calls are TRBV19 and TRBJ1-1; D unclear. V lost 8 bases and J lost 4, with 8 bases in between. Germline loops: CDR1 LNHDA, CDR2 SQIVND (reference sequence). There are 11 residues in the CDR3. CDR3 nucleotide sequence: TGTGCCAGTGGGTCGCGCACTGAAGCTTTCTTT. It specifies CASGSRTEAFF.

This sequence joins TRBV19 and TRBJ1-1; TRBD1 might be the D (5 bases). The CDR3 has 14 amino acids. The germline gives CDR1 LNHDA, CDR2 SQIVND (reference sequence). The ends were cut back, 3 bases at V and 2 bases at J, with 10 bases in the middle. CDR3: CASSIWTTNTEAFF. The CDR3 DNA reads TGTGCCAGTAGTATTTGGACAACCAACACTGAAGCTTTCTTT.